This T cell receptor (beta chain) was documented in a study of shared clonotypes between healthy human individuals (dated by TCRdb to the early 2020s). For context, the study as a whole: The cohort included a few men and a couple of women between 18 and 49 years of age. For each donor, three plates each were used for CD4 naive and CD4 memory, two plates were used for CD8 naive, and one plate was used for CD8 memory. Blood TCR repertoires of roughly 5 healthy adults were deeply sequenced to estimate repertoire size and the extent of clonotype sharing between individuals. To increase sequencing depth and limit assay-specific biases, different laboratories used diverse techniques to prepare libraries and sequence TCR repertoires. Per donor, leukapheresis produced somewhere between about 0.85 and 10 billion PBMCs. Summary of the overall study and its limitations: Sampling was limited to blood, and TCR repertoires in tissue likely differ from TCR repertoires in blood. Across four donors, 4.5% to 6.5% of naive CD4, roughly 3.5% of naive CD8, about 2% of memory CD4, and approximately 0.4% of memory CD8 clonotypes were shared. Naive subsets generally had larger estimated clonotype richness than memory subsets. Incomplete sequencing was indicated by rarefaction of sorted-subset datasets, despite the large sequencing depth. Compared with non-shared clonotypes, clonotypes shared by all four sorted-subset donors had higher generation probabilities. Based on pairwise subsampling, the degree of clonotype sharing among donors was expected to be affected by sequencing depth. The small number of donors limited the genetic and exposure-history diversity represented.

TCR CDR3 regions were amplified from genomic DNA by multiplex PCR using the deep immunoSEQ assay. Extracted genomic DNA from each cell subset was spread evenly across all wells of several immunoSEQ 96-well plates, with each plate serving as a replicate. For sorted subsets, roughly 200 ng of genomic DNA, equivalent to around 29,000 T cell genomes, went into each replicate PCR. Purified libraries were measured with a Qubit 3.0 fluorometer, size-checked on a Bioanalyzer 2100, and measured again with the KAPA Library Quantification kit. Every immunoSEQ 96-well plate was sequenced on a separate single-read 150-cycle Illumina NextSeq 550 flow cell. Concerning the study's data processing: The immunoSEQ output contained only junctional sequences without quality scores, so filtering could not match that applied to full-length reads. Sequences were annotated with PyIR, a Python wrapper for IgBLAST v1.9, and V/J genes and CDR3 were assigned using IMGT germline references. Reads with weak V/J assignments (E-value above 1e-6), missing CDR3, stop codons, out-of-frame junctions, or ambiguous translated residues were removed. V3J clonotypes were defined as sequences sharing an identical inferred V gene, J gene, and CDR3 amino acid sequence. Percentage overlap between repertoires was computed as shared unique clonotypes divided by the size of the smaller repertoire. RTK rarefaction, the Chao1 estimator, and Recon v2.1 estimates of unobserved clonotypes were used to assess repertoire richness. Generation probabilities were computed with OLGA for all TCRbeta clonotypes obtained by the gDNA method from several donors. Not all clones reach the TCRdb copy of this immuneACCESS table, which keeps in-frame sequences only. Checked studies attribute under half of the gap to unresolved V genes and leave the rest unexplained. That table gives V, J and clone size, and the DNA gave D and trimming. Counted in this sample were around 2.1 million clones; roughly 91% of them appeared once. Under 2% of the sample comes from the top ten.

CD8 naive samples were CD45RO-negative cells positively selected for CCR7, giving a CD45RA+CCR7+ population that excluded TemRA cells. The donors were healthy, HIV-negative adults with no recently reported acute infections or vaccinations. Every donor was a Caucasian adult residing in Nashville, Tennessee, USA. Blood was collected by leukapheresis, and PBMCs were isolated by Ficoll-Histopaque density gradient centrifugation and then cryopreserved in liquid nitrogen vapor phase. Purity and quantity of every magnetically sorted T cell population were checked by analytical flow cytometry. Each sorted fraction had its genomic DNA isolated and then quantified by UV absorbance on a Nanodrop 2000c. A note on this clone: Its antigen remains undetermined. Per-nucleotide qualities are absent, and no much larger clonotype sits a single base away.

The origin of this receptor is a man in his late teens or twenties in good health. Some clones in this sample may be carry-over from other donors' samples. Sequences were obtained from naive CD8+ T cells from PBMCs. The sample's cell subset or site, from its label and the paper: CD45RA+CCR7+.

The base sequence is TGCAGCGTTGCGGTCAGCTACTATGGCTACACCTTC. This yields the protein CSVAVSYYGYTF. The chain is made from TRBV29-1 and TRBJ1-2, with the D gene too uncertain to name. Spanning cysteine to phenylalanine, the CDR3 consists of 12 amino acids. Only CDR3 DNA is held: 36 bases, read in frame from base 1. V lost 4 bases and J lost 3 bases; the stretch between them is 9 bases long. Taken from the germline V gene, the CDR1 and CDR2 loops are SQVTM and ANQGSEA. With all but the CDR3 taken from the reference TRBV29-1 and TRBJ1-2 genes, the full variable domain is: SAVISQKPSRDICQRGTSLTIQCQVDSQVTMMFWYRQQPGQSLTLIATANQGSEATYESGFVIDKFPISRPNLTFSTLTVSNMSPEDSSIYLCSVAVSYYGYTFGSGTRLTVV.